A selection of T cell receptor beta chains follows, all from one sample in a study of PD-1 blockade in classical Hodgkin lymphoma. Clones were read by immunoSEQ multiplex PCR, and TCRdb kept only the in-frame ones, dropping some. The table records about 40,000 clones, around 88% of them present only once. This specimen was peripheral blood mononuclear cells (PBMCs), taken before the second cycle of nivolumab. These receptors all come from a human donor with classical Hodgkin lymphoma. Both conserved end residues are part of each CDR3. The order of the fields is clone size, V gene, J gene, D gene, CDR3 DNA, CDR3 protein. The D gene is left open where the match is weak. Rows may omit the clone size; those that give it use once, few, many or a size class.

-	TRBV27	TRBJ1-2	TRBD1	TGTGCCAGCAGTGGTCCTGGAAGGACAGGGAGTGTCTATGGCTACACCTTC	CASSGPGRTGSVYGYTF
-	TRBV4-2	TRBJ2-7	-	TGTGCCAGCAGCCAAGCCCTAGCTCACTCCTACGAGCAGTACTTC	CASSQALAHSYEQYF
-	TRBV28	TRBJ1-5	TRBD1	TGTGCCAGCAGTTACAGGGGGGTCGGCAATCAGCCCCAGCATTTT	CASSYRGVGNQPQHF
-	TRBV19	TRBJ2-5	TRBD2	TGTGCCAGTAGTATCCCAAGGACTAGCGGGCAACAAGAGACCCAGTACTTC	CASSIPRTSGQQETQYF
-	TRBV6-5	TRBJ2-7	-	TGTGCCAGCAGGGTCAGTAACTACGAGCAGTACTTC	CASRVSNYEQYF
-	TRBV28	TRBJ2-7	-	TGTGCCAGCAGCGAATTACGGGGGCAAACCTACGAGCAGTACTTC	CASSELRGQTYEQYF
-	TRBV28	TRBJ2-5	TRBD2	TGTGCCAGCAGTTTCTCGGGGGATCTTGGGACTAGCGTTTCGAGTCAAGAGACCCAGTACTTC	CASSFSGDLGTSVSSQETQYF
-	TRBV4-1	TRBJ2-7	TRBD2	TGCGCCAGCAGCCAAGAAGGGACTAGCGGGAGAAGCTCCTACGAGCAGTACTTC	CASSQEGTSGRSSYEQYF
-	TRBV19	TRBJ2-7	-	TGTGCCAGTAAATACAGGGCTACGGGCTCCTACGAGCAGTACTTC	CASKYRATGSYEQYF
few	TRBV4-1	TRBJ2-7	TRBD2	TGCGCCAGCAGCCACAGAATAACCGGGAGGGCCCCTCACGAGCAGTACTTC	CASSHRITGRAPHEQYF
-	TRBV6-5	TRBJ1-2	TRBD1	TGTGCCAGCAGTTACTCTCTTACAGGGGGGTACACCTTC	CASSYSLTGGYTF
-	TRBV2	TRBJ1-1	-	TGTGCCAGCGAGAGGGGGGGGACTGAAGCTTTCTTT	CASERGGTEAFF
-	TRBV27	TRBJ2-7	TRBD2	TGTGCCAGCAGTCCCGGACTAGCGGGACTAAGATCCTACGAGCAGTACTTC	CASSPGLAGLRSYEQYF
-	TRBV2	TRBJ2-1	-	TGTGCCAGCAGTGAAGAGCCAGGGACTAATGAGCAGTTCTTC	CASSEEPGTNEQFF
-	TRBV19	TRBJ1-1	-	TGTGCCAGTAGCGTGAGTGGGAACACTGAAGCTTTCTTT	CASSVSGNTEAFF
-	TRBV6-6	TRBJ2-1	-	TGTGCCAGCAGGGGGCTGAGCTCCTACAATGAGCAGTTCTTC	CASRGLSSYNEQFF
-	TRBV4-1	TRBJ2-5	-	TGCGCCAGCAGATTGGAGGGAGCCCCGTACCAAGAGACCCAGTACTTC	CASRLEGAPYQETQYF
-	TRBV6-1	TRBJ1-1	TRBD1	TGTGCCATCAGTGACTACAGGGGGGCCATGAACACTGAAGCTTTCTTT	CAISDYRGAMNTEAFF
-	TRBV4-1	TRBJ2-2	-	TGCGCCAGCAGCCAAGGTACAGGGACGGCGAACACCGGGGAGCTGTTTTTT	CASSQGTGTANTGELFF
-	TRBV5-1	TRBJ2-2	-	TGCGCCAGCAGCCGGCGGGACACCGGGGAGCTGTTTTTT	CASSRRDTGELFF
-	TRBV18	TRBJ2-7	-	TGTGCCAGTAAAATCGACAGAAGCTCCTACGAGCAGTACTTC	CASKIDRSSYEQYF
-	TRBV6-5	TRBJ2-7	TRBD1	TGTGCCAGCAGTTCGGGGACAGCGCAACACTACGAGCAGTACTTC	CASSSGTAQHYEQYF
-	TRBV4-2	TRBJ2-3	-	TGTGCCAGCAGCCAATCAGGCCTCACAGATACGCAGTATTTT	CASSQSGLTDTQYF
-	TRBV27	TRBJ1-2	TRBD1	TGTTCCACCGGGACAGGTCACTATGGCTACACCTTC	CSTGTGHYGYTF
-	TRBV6-5	TRBJ2-7	-	TGTGCCAGCAGTTACCCTCCAAGCGAAGCTCGCTACGAGCAGTACTTC	CASSYPPSEARYEQYF
-	TRBV19	TRBJ1-2	-	TGTGCCAGTAGCCCATCAGAGACGGCAGGCTACACCTTC	CASSPSETAGYTF
-	TRBV19	TRBJ1-1	-	TGTGCCAGTACATCCCCGTTCAACCACCGAGGTGAAGCTTTCTTT	CASTSPFNHRGEAFF
-	TRBV10-1	TRBJ2-3	-	TGCGCCAGCAGTGAGGGTCCCAAAACTAGCACAGATACGCAGTATTTT	CASSEGPKTSTDTQYF
-	TRBV7-2	TRBJ1-5	TRBD1	TGTGCCAGCAGCCCTCGTGACAGGGGTAATCAGCCCCAGCATTTT	CASSPRDRGNQPQHF
-	TRBV7-9	TRBJ1-1	-	TGTGCCAGCAGCTTTGGTGGGTTGAACACTGAAGCTTTCTTT	CASSFGGLNTEAFF
-	TRBV6-4	TRBJ2-7	-	TGTGCCAGCAGTTACGGGGTCGGCTACGAGCAGTACTTC	CASSYGVGYEQYF
-	TRBV5-1	TRBJ1-4	-	TGCGCCAGCAGCTTGGAAGGGGAGGCAGGAAAAACTGTTTTT	CASSLEGEAGKTVF
-	TRBV2	TRBJ2-4	TRBD1	TGTGCCAGCAGTTACAGGGGAGCGGACATTCAGTACTTC	CASSYRGADIQYF
-	TRBV19	TRBJ2-3	-	TGTGCCAGTAGTAACAAGGGCCGGTCAGATACGCAGTATTTT	CASSNKGRSDTQYF
-	TRBV19	TRBJ2-2	TRBD2	TGTACCAAGAATAGCGGGATCGACACCGGGGAGCTGTTTTTT	CTKNSGIDTGELFF
once	TRBV7-6	TRBJ2-7	TRBD1	TGTGCCAGCAGCTTAACTGGGACAGTTCGCTCCTACGAGCAGTACTTC	CASSLTGTVRSYEQYF
-	TRBV12-5	TRBJ2-5	-	TGTGCTAGTGGTTTCGGGGAGACCCAGTACTTC	CASGFGETQYF
-	TRBV5-4	TRBJ2-7	TRBD2	TGTGCCAGCACCCGTTGGACTAGCGGGAGCCAAATGAGCTACGAGCAGTACTTC	CASTRWTSGSQMSYEQYF
-	TRBV9	TRBJ2-5	-	TGTGCCAGCAGCGTAGAGGTAGCGGCAATGTGGGAGACCCAGTACTTC	CASSVEVAAMWETQYF
once	TRBV29-1	TRBJ2-2	TRBD1	TGCAGCGTTGAAATCGACAGGGTGTGCACCGGGGAGCTGTTTTTT	CSVEIDRVCTGELFF
few	TRBV6-1	TRBJ1-4	-	TGTGCCAGCAGTGAACCCAGGGGAGGAGATGAAAAACTGTTTTTT	CASSEPRGGDEKLFF
-	TRBV11-3	TRBJ2-5	-	TGTGCCAGCAGCTTAGTGGCCTGGCTGACGGAGACCCAGTACTTC	CASSLVAWLTETQYF
-	TRBV28	TRBJ2-7	TRBD2	TGTGCCACCCTAGCGGGAGGGTTCTACGAGCAGTACTTC	CATLAGGFYEQYF
-	TRBV5-1	TRBJ1-6	-	TGCGCCAGCAGCAGAGAAATTCGGACGTACGGTTCACCCCTCCACTTT	CASSREIRTYGSPLHF
-	TRBV4-1	TRBJ2-7	-	TGCGCCAGCAGCCAAGCTAGTCTTTTCGACTCTCCCCACGAGCAGTACTTC	CASSQASLFDSPHEQYF
once	TRBV19	TRBJ2-6	-	TGTGCCAGTAGGACTCCCGGGGGGGCCAACGTCCTGACTTTC	CASRTPGGANVLTF
-	TRBV19	TRBJ2-1	-	TGTGCCAGTAGTATCCTCGAGGGGGGTGAGCAGTTCTTC	CASSILEGGEQFF
-	TRBV5-6	TRBJ2-2	TRBD2	TGTGCCAGCAACACGGGAGGACTAGCGGGGCACACCGGGGAGCTGTTTTTT	CASNTGGLAGHTGELFF
-	TRBV10-1	TRBJ2-7	TRBD2	TGCGCCAGCAGAGGGCGCGGGAGTATCCCGGCCGAGCAGTACTTC	CASRGRGSIPAEQYF
-	TRBV25-1	TRBJ2-7	TRBD1	TGTGCCAGCTCCATTTATACAGGGGGCGGTACGTACTTC	CASSIYTGGGTYF
-	TRBV5-1	TRBJ2-7	TRBD2	TGCGCCAGCAGCTTGGCCGGTAGCGGGAGGGGAAGCTCCTACGAGCAGTACTTC	CASSLAGSGRGSSYEQYF
-	TRBV5-5	TRBJ1-3	-	TGTGCCAGCAGCTTTTCCAGGCTGGCAGGTCAGGGATACACCATATATTTT	CASSFSRLAGQGYTIYF
-	TRBV5-1	TRBJ2-6	TRBD1	TGCGCCAGCAGACTCGACAGGGGTTATGCCGGGGCCAACGTCCTGACTTTC	CASRLDRGYAGANVLTF
-	TRBV5-1	TRBJ2-1	TRBD2	TGCGCCAGCAGCTTCAGGACTAGCGGGAGGACCTACAATGAGCAGTTCTTC	CASSFRTSGRTYNEQFF
-	TRBV27	TRBJ2-7	TRBD1	TGTGCCAGCAGCTTAGGGACAGGGGCCTACGAGCAGTACTTC	CASSLGTGAYEQYF